The 31 T cell receptor beta chains presented below share a single source sample, sequenced in a study of radiation and T cells in renal cell carcinoma (TCRdb year 2020). The library was made by the immunoSEQ multiplex PCR assay. Drawn from immuneACCESS, this table holds only the in-frame rearrangements with V and J called that TCRdb kept. Clones are partly lost; checked studies trace under half to an unresolved V gene and leave the rest unexplained. This sample lists tens of thousands of clones; 65% to 80% were detected once. More than 6.5% of the sample is taken by the ten largest. According to the study, the label for this sample's time point signals: blood 4 weeks post-SBRT, at nephrectomy. This specimen's treatment or condition label, per the study, means: 15 Gy SBRT to primary tumor, nephrectomy 4 weeks later. The sample here was blood, taken from a patient whose treatment included radiotherapy and nephrectomy. These receptors were collected from a man aged 55 to 69 with renal cell carcinoma.

This chain uses TRBV19 with TRBJ2-2, with D hard to call. CDR3 length: 14 amino acids. The V gene's germline CDR1 is LNHDA and CDR2 SQIVND (reference sequence). V dropped 5 bases and J dropped 1 base, with 8 bases sitting between them. As DNA, the CDR3 is TGTGCCAGTAGTGTAAACAGGAACACCGGGGAGCTGTTTTTT. Its translation: CASSVNRNTGELFF.

The chain links TRBV7-2 to TRBJ2-2, with unresolved D. Germline V CDR1 and CDR2: SGHTA, FQGNSA. This CDR3 has 13 amino acids. V lost 3 bases, J lost 4 bases, and 6 bases lay in between. The CDR3 DNA reads as TGTGCCAGCAGCTTGGCTGTCACCGGGGAGCTGTTTTTT. Its translation: CASSLAVTGELFF.

The rearrangement joins TRBV10-2 to TRBJ2-5; 8 nucleotides align to TRBD1. The J segment lost 5 bases and the V segment lost 1 base, leaving 15 bases of the junction unmatched. This CDR3 spans 18 amino acids. Germline-derived CDR1 and CDR2 are WSHSY and SAAADI. The CDR3 sequence is CASSELLTGGRGRETQYF. The CDR3 DNA reads TGCGCCAGCAGTGAGTTGCTGACTGGGGGCAGGGGGCGGGAGACCCAGTACTTC.

This chain links TRBV5-1 with TRBJ2-5, with 12 bases fitting TRBD2. CDR3 length: 17 amino acids. Germline loops: CDR1 SGHRS, CDR2 YFSETQ. The J segment lost 5 bases and the V segment lost 0 bases, leaving 8 bases of the junction unmatched. The CDR3 DNA follows: TGCGCCAGCAGCTTGGCCCTTCTAGCGGGAGGGGGCGAGACCCAGTACTTC. This translates into CASSLALLAGGGETQYF.

The chain combines TRBV2 with TRBJ1-6, with D maybe TRBD1 (6 bases). The CDR3 sequence is 14 residues long. V gave up 10 bases and J gave up 5 bases, with 15 bases separating them. From germline, CDR1 is SNHLY and CDR2 FYNNEI. CDR3 protein: CATKGGRNNSPLHF. CDR3 DNA: TGTGCCACAAAGGGGGGGAGGAATAATTCACCCCTCCACTTT.

Only one count was recorded for this clone. The gene calls are TRBV5-1 and TRBJ2-6; D is possibly TRBD1 (6 bases). CDR1 and CDR2 (germline): SGHRS, YFSETQ. The CDR3 runs 17 residues. V lost 0 bases, J lost 3 bases, and 13 bases lay in between. CDR3 bases: TGCGCCAGCAGCTTGGCACAGGGCTCTGTTGGGGCCAACGTCCTGACTTTC. This encodes CASSLAQGSVGANVLTF.

The chain joins TRBV11-2 to TRBJ2-3; no reliable D call. The CDR3 is 11 residues long. Germline CDR1 is SGHAT and CDR2 is FQNNGV. Trimming shortened V by 2 bases and J by 6 bases, and 3 bases separated the two germline ends. CDR3 sequence: CASSLMDTQYF. Written as DNA, the CDR3 is TGTGCCAGCAGCTTAATGGATACGCAGTATTTT. The variable domain in full, with the rest retrieved from reference TRBV11-2 and TRBJ2-3, is EAGVAQSPRYKIIEKRQSVAFWCNPISGHATLYWYQQILGQGPKLLIQFQNNGVVDDSQLPKDRFSAERLKGVDSTLKIQPAKLEDSAVYLCASSLMDTQYFGPGTRLTVL.

The genes are TRBV5-3 and TRBJ2-7; 7 bases fit TRBD1. TRBV5-3 is annotated as an ORF whose role is uncertain. J was trimmed by 8 bases and V by 4 bases; bases with no gene match: 9. The CDR3 has 13 amino acids. The CDR3 DNA is TGTGCCAGAAGCCTGGGAAGACAGGGCAAGCAGTACGTC. As protein: CARSLGRQGKQYV.

DNA of the CDR3: TGTGCCAGCAGCCCATCAAGCGGGGGCGCGCAGTATTTT. It is translated as CASSPSSGGAQYF. The V and J genes are TRBV11-2 and TRBJ2-3; 8 bases line up with TRBD2. The V and J ends lost 5 bases and 10 bases, in that order; junction bases with no gene match: 8. This CDR3 is 13 amino acids long. Germline CDR1 and CDR2: SGHAT and FQNNGV.

V usage is TRBV15 and J usage is TRBJ1-3; D gene uncertain. The V gene lost 3 bases and the J gene lost 0 bases, with 12 bases spanning the gap. CDR1 is LNHNV and CDR2 is YYDKDF in the germline V gene (reference sequence). The CDR3 totals 16 residues. CDR3 nucleotides: TGTGCCACCAGCAGCCCGGCAAGAGGCTCTGGAAACACCATATATTTT. This codes for CATSSPARGSGNTIYF.

This clone was counted a few times. The chain has TRBV6-5 and TRBJ2-2; unclear D gene. V lost 0 bases and J lost 7, with 12 bases in between. There are 15 residues in the CDR3. Germline values: CDR1 MNHEY, CDR2 SVGAGI. The CDR3 coding sequence is TGTGCCAGCAGTTACTCGAATCGGAAATACGGGGAGCTGTTTTTT. Translating it yields CASSYSNRKYGELFF.

The chain recombines TRBV7-2 with TRBJ1-3; D ambiguous. V lost 0 bases and J 4 bases, leaving 7 bases between the germline ends. This CDR3 comprises 14 residues. CDR1 and CDR2 from the germline V gene are SGHTA and FQGNSA. The CDR3 DNA sequence: TGTGCCAGCAGCTTAGCCGGGGAAGGAAACACCATATATTTT. It yields the protein CASSLAGEGNTIYF.

The V gene is TRBV19, the J gene TRBJ2-3; 9 bases are shared with TRBD2. The CDR3 runs 16 residues. Germline V gene lookup returns CDR1 LNHDA and CDR2 SQIVND (reference sequence). Unmatched junction bases numbered 4, after V lost 1 base and J lost 2 bases. CDR3 nucleotides: TGTGCCAGTAGTATAGGTCCTAGCGGGAACACAGATACGCAGTATTTT. Its protein product is CASSIGPSGNTDTQYF.

The gene calls are TRBV5-6 and TRBJ1-2; no firm D call. Per the germline V gene, CDR1 is SGHDT and CDR2 is YYEEEE. V was clipped by 3 bases and J by 4 bases, with 13 bases between them. The CDR3 loop spans 14 amino acids. CDR3 in DNA: TGTGCCAGCAGCTCCGCCGACCGCCTCTATGGCTACACCTTC. This translates into CASSSADRLYGYTF.

This clone was picked up a small number of times. The V gene is TRBV14, the J gene TRBJ2-2; no clear D. Germline V lookup: CDR1 SGHDN, CDR2 FVKESK. The V gene lost 4 bases and the J gene lost 0 bases, with 6 bases spanning the gap. CDR3 length equals 14 residues. The CDR3 DNA reads as TGTGCCAGCAGCCTTGCGCCGAACACCGGGGAGCTGTTTTTT. It specifies CASSLAPNTGELFF.

V usage is TRBV28 and J usage is TRBJ2-7; 7 bases are shared with TRBD1. V was clipped by 5 bases and J by 6 bases; unmatched bases: 10. Germline V lookup: CDR1 MDHEN, CDR2 SYDVKM. The CDR3 runs to 14 residues. The CDR3 bases are TGTGCCAGCAGTCCATTGAGGGGGCGCGGCGAGCAGTACGTC. This encodes CASSPLRGRGEQYV.

A single count supports this clone. The V call is TRBV18, the J call TRBJ1-4; D is undetermined. Trimming left V 1 base short and J 8 bases short, with 11 bases between. Germline V lookup: CDR1 KGHSH, CDR2 LQKENI. The CDR3 runs 14 residues. CDR3 sequence reads: CASSPRGGIEKLFF. CDR3 sequence (DNA): TGTGCCAGCTCACCACGGGGTGGGATAGAAAAACTGTTTTTT.

The rearrangement links TRBV19 to TRBJ1-2, with 7 bases that match TRBD1. This CDR3 comprises 15 residues. Germline CDR1 is LNHDA and CDR2 is SQIVND (reference sequence). V was pared by 3 bases and J by 10 bases, with 14 bases of the junction left unmatched. The CDR3 reads CASSIVSGQRRPYTF. As DNA, the CDR3 is TGTGCCAGTAGTATTGTTTCGGGACAGAGAAGGCCCTACACCTTC.

This clone appeared a single time. The genes are TRBV6-5 and TRBJ1-2; no reliable D call. This CDR3 contains 13 residues. The V and J ends lost 5 bases and 2 bases respectively, with 9 bases between them. Per the germline V gene, CDR1 is MNHEY and CDR2 is SVGAGI. CDR3 sequence reads: CASSATLNYGYTF. The DNA of the CDR3 is TGTGCCAGCAGTGCTACATTGAACTATGGCTACACCTTC.

The chain combines TRBV5-1 with TRBJ2-3; D unclear. V lost 0 bases and J lost 5, with 13 bases in between. This CDR3 is built from 15 residues. Looked up from germline, CDR1 is SGHRS and CDR2 is YFSETQ. CDR3 in amino acids: CASSLVPPHQDTQYF. The CDR3 DNA reads as TGCGCCAGCAGCTTGGTTCCCCCACATCAAGATACGCAGTATTTT.

The V and J genes are TRBV10-2 and TRBJ2-3; D is undetermined. The CDR3 has 17 residues. Trimming took off 0 bases at V and 4 bases at J, with 17 bases between the two ends. Germline V gene data show CDR1 as WSHSY and CDR2 as SAAADI. The CDR3 protein is CASSESVPAYKADTQYF. The CDR3 DNA reads TGCGCCAGCAGTGAGTCGGTACCGGCGTATAAAGCAGATACGCAGTATTTT.

This clone is a singleton in its sample. The gene calls are TRBV18 and TRBJ1-1, with D possibly TRBD1 on 6 matching bases. Germline loops: CDR1 KGHSH, CDR2 LQKENI. V lost 3 bases, J lost 7 bases, and 15 bases lay in between. This CDR3 is 14 amino acids long. CDR3 sequence: CASSPEPGAVEAFF. CDR3 sequence (DNA): TGTGCCAGCTCACCGGAACCGGGGGCGGTTGAAGCTTTCTTT. Looking up the rest from reference TRBV18 and TRBJ1-1 gives the full variable domain: NAGVMQNPRHLVRRRGQEARLRCSPMKGHSHVYWYRQLPEEGLKFMVYLQKENIIDESGMPKERFSAEFPKEGPSILRIQQVVRGDSAAYFCASSPEPGAVEAFFGQGTRLTVV.

This clone was seen a handful of times. The J gene is TRBJ1-6, the V gene TRBV12-5, with D possibly being TRBD1 (5 bases). The CDR3 spans 12 residues. Per germline, CDR1 LGHNT and CDR2 FRNRAP. V lost 5 bases, J lost 7 bases, and 6 bases lay in between. CDR3 in amino acids: CASGRQNSPLHF. Written as DNA, the CDR3 is TGTGCTAGTGGTCGACAGAATTCACCCCTCCACTTT.

J is TRBJ2-7 and V is TRBV7-9; the D is unclear. The V end lost 8 bases, the J end lost 0 bases, and 14 bases lay between the germline ends. The CDR3 has 14 amino acids. Germline lookup yields CDR1 SEHNR and CDR2 FQNEAQ (reference sequence). The DNA of the CDR3 is TGTGCCAGCCAGTTTAGGAAGGGCTCCTACGAGCAGTACTTC. It translates to CASQFRKGSYEQYF.

The chain combines TRBV6-1 with TRBJ1-1; TRBD1 aligns across 7 bases. V lost 2 bases and J lost 1; bases outside the gene matches: 7. This CDR3 has 16 amino acids. Germline lookup yields CDR1 MNHNS and CDR2 SASEGT. CDR3 residues: CASSEFDRVPNTEAFF. The DNA of the CDR3 is TGTGCCAGCAGTGAATTTGACAGGGTACCGAACACTGAAGCTTTCTTT.

The chain combines TRBV6-5 with TRBJ1-3; the match to TRBD1 covers 11 bases. The V and J ends lost 5 bases and 3 bases, in that order; junction bases with no gene match: 0. The CDR3 totals 14 residues. CDR1 is MNHEY, CDR2 SVGAGI, per germline. The CDR3 is CASSGTGGGNTIYF. The DNA for the CDR3 is TGTGCCAGCAGTGGGACAGGGGGTGGAAACACCATATATTTT.

This sequence joins TRBV9 and TRBJ1-6; D uncertain. V lost 4 bases and J 8 bases, leaving 13 bases between the germline ends. This CDR3 region has 14 residues. Looked up from germline, CDR1 is SGDLS and CDR2 is YYNGEE. The CDR3 nucleotides read TGTGCCAGCAGCCCCTCGGCAAAGGATTCACCCCTCCACTTT. It specifies CASSPSAKDSPLHF. Drawing the rest from reference TRBV9 and TRBJ1-6, the complete variable domain is DSGVTQTPKHLITATGQRVTLRCSPRSGDLSVYWYQQSLDQGLQFLIQYYNGEERAKGNILERFSAQQFPDLHSELNLSSLELGDSALYFCASSPSAKDSPLHFGNGTRLTVT.

The chain has TRBV29-1 and TRBJ2-3; 7 bases align to TRBD2. V gave up 6 bases and J gave up 0 bases; unmatched junction bases: 9. CDR3 length: 15 residues. Germline-derived CDR1 and CDR2 are SQVTM and ANQGSEA. In nucleotides, the CDR3 is TGCAGCGTCGCCGTGGGGGGGACGAGCACAGATACGCAGTATTTT. Amino acids: CSVAVGGTSTDTQYF.

This chain uses TRBV19 with TRBJ2-1; 8 bases match TRBD1. The CDR3 totals 13 residues. Trimming cost V 6 bases and J 9 bases; bases outside gene matches: 7. Germline lookup yields CDR1 LNHDA and CDR2 SQIVND (reference sequence). The CDR3 region has the DNA TGTGCCAGTAGGTCGACAGGGGAAGCTGAGCAGTTCTTC. Translation: CASRSTGEAEQFF.

The chain has TRBV7-8 and TRBJ2-5; TRBD2 aligns across 12 bases. This CDR3 comprises 17 residues. The germline V gene encodes CDR1 SGHVS and CDR2 FQNEAQ. Trimming took 5 bases from V and 5 from J; bases not matched to a gene: 12. The CDR3 coding sequence is TGTGCCAGCAGCCCACACAGACTAGCGGGAGTGAGGGAGACCCAGTACTTC. Protein sequence: CASSPHRLAGVRETQYF.

This chain uses TRBV6-5 with TRBJ1-6; D unresolved. Trimming took off 2 bases at V and 4 bases at J, with 6 bases between the two ends. The CDR3 sequence is 14 residues long. Germline loops: CDR1 MNHEY, CDR2 SVGAGI. The CDR3 DNA reads as TGTGCCAGCAGTTACCTACCATATAATTCACCCCTCCACTTT. Translated, it gives CASSYLPYNSPLHF.